This TCR beta chain was identified in a study of blood T cell repertoires in COVID-19. The CDR3 length is 16 residues. V lost 3 bases to trimming and J lost 0 bases; unmatched junction nucleotides: 6. Germline values: CDR1 SGHNT, CDR2 YYREEE (reference sequence). The protocol was immunoSEQ multiplex PCR, while the TCRdb copy is restricted to in-frame clones and leaves out a portion. Among about 73,000 clones listed, about 83% were seen once. The rearrangement links TRBV5-4 to TRBJ2-1; the match to TRBD1 covers 7 bases. This receptor was identified in a man aged 45-65 years with active COVID-19. Sequenced material: peripheral blood. The CDR3 region has the DNA TGTGCCAGCAGCTCCGGGACAGATCCCTCCTACAATGAGCAGTTCTTC. Amino acid sequence: CASSSGTDPSYNEQFF.